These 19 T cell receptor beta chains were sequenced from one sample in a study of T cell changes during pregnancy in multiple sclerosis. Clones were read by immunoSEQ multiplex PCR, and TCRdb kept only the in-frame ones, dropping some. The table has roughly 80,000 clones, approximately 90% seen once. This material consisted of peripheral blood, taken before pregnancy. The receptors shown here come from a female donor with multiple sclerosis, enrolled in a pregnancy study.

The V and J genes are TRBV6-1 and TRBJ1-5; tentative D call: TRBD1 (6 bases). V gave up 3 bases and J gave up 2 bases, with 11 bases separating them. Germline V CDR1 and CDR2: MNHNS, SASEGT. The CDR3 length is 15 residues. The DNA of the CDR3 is TGTGCCAGCAGTGAGGGGACACCTGGCAATCAGCCCCAGCATTTT. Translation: CASSEGTPGNQPQHF.

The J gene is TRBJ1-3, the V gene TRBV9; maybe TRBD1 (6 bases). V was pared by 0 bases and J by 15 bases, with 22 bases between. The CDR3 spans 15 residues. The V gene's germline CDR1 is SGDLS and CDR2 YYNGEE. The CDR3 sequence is CASSVEGGARSPQYF. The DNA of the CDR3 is TGTGCCAGCAGCGTAGAAGGGGGGGCCAGATCCCCACAATATTTT.

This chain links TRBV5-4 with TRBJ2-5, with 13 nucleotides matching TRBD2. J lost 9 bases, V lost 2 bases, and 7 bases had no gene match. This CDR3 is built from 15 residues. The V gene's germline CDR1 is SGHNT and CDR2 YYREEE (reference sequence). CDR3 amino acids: CASSLRTSGSRAQYF. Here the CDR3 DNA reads TGTGCCAGCAGCTTAAGGACTAGCGGGAGTAGGGCCCAGTACTTC.

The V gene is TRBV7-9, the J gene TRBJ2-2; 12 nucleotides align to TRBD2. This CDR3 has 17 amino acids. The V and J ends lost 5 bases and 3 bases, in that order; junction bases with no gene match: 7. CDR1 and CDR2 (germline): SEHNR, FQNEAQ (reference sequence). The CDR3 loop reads CASSLRLAGADTGELFF. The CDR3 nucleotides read TGTGCCAGCAGCCTGCGACTAGCGGGAGCTGACACCGGGGAGCTGTTTTTT. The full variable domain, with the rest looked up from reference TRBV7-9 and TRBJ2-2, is DTGVSQNPRHKITKRGQNVTFRCDPISEHNRLYWYRQTLGQGPEFLTYFQNEAQLEKSRLLSDRFSAERPKGSFSTLEIQRTEQGDSAMYLCASSLRLAGADTGELFFGEGSRLTVL.

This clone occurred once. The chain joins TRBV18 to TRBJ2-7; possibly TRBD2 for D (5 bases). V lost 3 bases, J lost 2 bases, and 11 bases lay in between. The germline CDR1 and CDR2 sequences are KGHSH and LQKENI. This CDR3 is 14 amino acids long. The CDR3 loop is CASSPDGLPYEQYF. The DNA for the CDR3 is TGTGCCAGCTCACCCGACGGACTTCCCTACGAGCAGTACTTC.

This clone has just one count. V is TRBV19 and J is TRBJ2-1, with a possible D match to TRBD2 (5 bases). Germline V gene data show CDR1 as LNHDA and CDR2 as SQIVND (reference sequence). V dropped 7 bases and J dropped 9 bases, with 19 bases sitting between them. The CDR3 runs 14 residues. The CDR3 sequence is CASTLAAGPGEQFF. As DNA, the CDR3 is TGTGCCAGTACCCTGGCGGCGGGTCCGGGTGAGCAGTTCTTC.

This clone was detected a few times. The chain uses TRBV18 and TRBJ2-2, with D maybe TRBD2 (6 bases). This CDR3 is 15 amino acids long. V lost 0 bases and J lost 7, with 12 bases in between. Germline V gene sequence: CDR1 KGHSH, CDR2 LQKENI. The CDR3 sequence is CASSPPAGHGGELFF. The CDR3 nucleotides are TGTGCCAGCTCACCACCGGCGGGGCATGGCGGGGAGCTGTTTTTT.

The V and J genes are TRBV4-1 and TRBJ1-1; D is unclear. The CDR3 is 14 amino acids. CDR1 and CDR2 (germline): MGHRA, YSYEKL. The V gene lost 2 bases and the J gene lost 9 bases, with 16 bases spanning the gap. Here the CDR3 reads CASSQHEETVKAFF. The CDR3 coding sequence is TGCGCCAGCAGCCAACACGAGGAGACGGTGAAAGCTTTCTTT.

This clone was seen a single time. The CDR3 sequence is CASSSPTKSSTDTQYF. In nucleotides, the CDR3 is TGCGCCAGCAGCTCCCCGACTAAGAGTAGCACAGATACGCAGTATTTT. The gene calls are TRBV5-1 and TRBJ2-3, with D possibly being TRBD2 (5 bases). CDR1 is SGHRS, CDR2 YFSETQ, per germline. The V gene lost 3 bases and the J gene lost 0 bases, with 14 bases spanning the gap. This CDR3 spans 16 amino acids.

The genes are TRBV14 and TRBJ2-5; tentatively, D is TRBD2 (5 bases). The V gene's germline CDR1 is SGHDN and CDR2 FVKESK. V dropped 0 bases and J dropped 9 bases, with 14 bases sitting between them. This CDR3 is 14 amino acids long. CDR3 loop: CASSQDLGGKAQYF. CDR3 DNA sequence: TGTGCCAGCAGCCAAGATCTTGGAGGCAAGGCCCAGTACTTC.

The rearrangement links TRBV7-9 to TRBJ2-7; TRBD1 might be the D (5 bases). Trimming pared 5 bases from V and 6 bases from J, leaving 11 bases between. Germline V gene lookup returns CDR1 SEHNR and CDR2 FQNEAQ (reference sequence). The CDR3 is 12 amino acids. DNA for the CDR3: TGTGCCAGCAGCGCGACAGTTTTCGAGCAGTACTTC. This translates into CASSATVFEQYF. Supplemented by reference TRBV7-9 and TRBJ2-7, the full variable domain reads DTGVSQNPRHKITKRGQNVTFRCDPISEHNRLYWYRQTLGQGPEFLTYFQNEAQLEKSRLLSDRFSAERPKGSFSTLEIQRTEQGDSAMYLCASSATVFEQYFGPGTRLTVT.

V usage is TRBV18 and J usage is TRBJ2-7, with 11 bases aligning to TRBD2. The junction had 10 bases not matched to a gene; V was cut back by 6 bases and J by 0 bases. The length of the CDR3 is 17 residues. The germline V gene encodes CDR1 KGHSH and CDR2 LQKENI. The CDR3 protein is CASSSGTSGHYSYEQYF. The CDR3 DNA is TGTGCCAGCTCGTCCGGGACTAGCGGACACTACTCCTACGAGCAGTACTTC.

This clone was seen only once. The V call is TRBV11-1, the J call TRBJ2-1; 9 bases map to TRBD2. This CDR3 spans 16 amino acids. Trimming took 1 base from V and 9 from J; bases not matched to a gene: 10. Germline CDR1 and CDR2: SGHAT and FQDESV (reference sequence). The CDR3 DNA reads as TGTGCCAGCAGCTTAGATAGGACTAGCGAGTTTCTTGAGCAGTTCTTC. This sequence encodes CASSLDRTSEFLEQFF. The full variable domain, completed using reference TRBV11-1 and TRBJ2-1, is EAEVAQSPRYKITEKSQAVAFWCDPISGHATLYWYRQILGQGPELLVQFQDESVVDDSQLPKDRFSAERLKGVDSTLKIQPAELGDSAMYLCASSLDRTSEFLEQFFGPGTRLTVL.

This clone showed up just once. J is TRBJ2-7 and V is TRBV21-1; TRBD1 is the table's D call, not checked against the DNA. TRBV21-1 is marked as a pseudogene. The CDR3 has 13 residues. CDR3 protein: CASIPDKVSEQYF. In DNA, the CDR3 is TGTGCCAGCATCCCAGACAAGGTAAGCGAGCAGTACTTC.

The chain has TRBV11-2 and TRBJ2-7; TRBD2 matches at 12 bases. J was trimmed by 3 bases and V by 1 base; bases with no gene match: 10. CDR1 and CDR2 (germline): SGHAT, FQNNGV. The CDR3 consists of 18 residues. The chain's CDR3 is CASSLAGPSGRAGYEQYF. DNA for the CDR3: TGTGCCAGCAGCTTAGCAGGTCCTAGCGGGAGGGCAGGCTACGAGCAGTACTTC.

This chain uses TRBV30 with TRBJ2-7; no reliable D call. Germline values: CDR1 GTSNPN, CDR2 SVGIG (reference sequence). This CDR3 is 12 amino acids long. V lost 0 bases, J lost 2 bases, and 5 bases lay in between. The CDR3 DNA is TGTGCCTGGAGTGTATCTCCCTACGAGCAGTACTTC. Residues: CAWSVSPYEQYF. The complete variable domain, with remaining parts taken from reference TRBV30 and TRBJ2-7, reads SQTIHQWPATLVQPVGSPLSLECTVEGTSNPNLYWYRQAAGRGLQLLFYSVGIGQISSEVPQNLSASRPQDRQFILSSKKLLLSDSGFYLCAWSVSPYEQYFGPGTRLTVT.

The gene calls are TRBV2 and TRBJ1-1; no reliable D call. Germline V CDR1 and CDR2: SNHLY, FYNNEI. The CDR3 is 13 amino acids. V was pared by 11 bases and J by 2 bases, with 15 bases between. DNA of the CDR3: TGTGCCGACTCGGTGCGGGAAAACACTGAAGCTTTCTTT. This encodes CADSVRENTEAFF.

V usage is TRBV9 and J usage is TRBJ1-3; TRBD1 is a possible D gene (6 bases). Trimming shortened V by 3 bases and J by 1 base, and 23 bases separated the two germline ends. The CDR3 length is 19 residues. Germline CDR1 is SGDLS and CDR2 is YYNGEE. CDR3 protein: CASSERSDGTSYSGNTIYF. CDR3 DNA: TGTGCCAGCAGCGAGCGCTCGGACGGGACATCCTATTCTGGAAACACCATATATTTT.

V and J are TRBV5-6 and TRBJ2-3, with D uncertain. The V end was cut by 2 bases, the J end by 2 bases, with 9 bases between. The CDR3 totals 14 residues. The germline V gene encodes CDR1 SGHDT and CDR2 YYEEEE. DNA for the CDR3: TGTGCCAGCAGCTTAGAGCTGTCCACAGATACGCAGTATTTT. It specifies CASSLELSTDTQYF.